The present T cell receptor (beta chain) was sequenced within a study of response to subunit inactivated influenza vaccine. Findings and caveats of the study: Authors suggested each seasonal flu vaccination may recruit only limited numbers of new T cells.

In TCRdb, the RT-PCR reads were re-called with MiXCR into one record per CDR3 protein. The top ten hold about an eighth of the sample, which has about 480,000 distinct CDR3 sequences, 11% seen once. This clonotype was counted between two and nine times. Its antigen remains unidentified. Germline CDR1 is SQVTM and CDR2 is ANQGSEA. V lost 4 bases to trimming and J lost 5 bases, with 23 bases between them. The CDR3 sequence is 16 residues long. This specimen was PBMCs from blood, taken about 40 days after vaccination. The chain combines TRBV29-1 with TRBJ1-1; tentative D call: TRBD1 (6 bases). The sequence derives from a man aged 50 to 59 who received an inactivated influenza vaccine. CDR3 residues: CSVARWGDISRTEAFF. Here the CDR3 DNA reads TGCAGCGTTGCCAGGTGGGGGGACATTTCGAGGACTGAAGCTTTCTTT.